This is a list of T cell receptor beta chains from one sample in a study of blood T cell repertoires in COVID-19. TCRdb's table, derived via immunoSEQ multiplex PCR, lists solely in-frame clones and lacks some. This sample has some 270,000 clones, with 89% found just once. The sequenced sample was PBMCs or T cells enriched from blood (not recorded which). The receptors stem from a woman aged 40 to 50 who had recovered from COVID-19. CDR3s include the opening cysteine and the closing phenylalanine or tryptophan. The D gene is left open where the match is weak. A row's size may be missing; if present it is once, few, many or a size class.

v_gene	abundance	j_gene	d_gene	CDR3nt	CDR3aa
TRBV18	-	TRBJ2-7	-	TGTGCCAGCTCACCACCCGAACTAGCAGACGAGCAGTACTTC	CASSPPELADEQYF
TRBV7-2	-	TRBJ2-1	TRBD2	TGTGCCAGCAGCTTAGTTGGTGCGGGAGTGGAGAATGAGCAGTTCTTC	CASSLVGAGVENEQFF
TRBV30	-	TRBJ1-6	-	TGTGCCTGGAGTGTACAGGTGTACGCTTCACCCCTCCACTTT	CAWSVQVYASPLHF
TRBV29-1	-	TRBJ2-7	TRBD1	TGCAGCGTTGGGGGACAGGGGGCAGCCGAGCAGTACTTC	CSVGGQGAAEQYF
TRBV19	-	TRBJ1-2	TRBD1	TGTGCCAGTAGTATGACCCTGGACAGGGGGTATGGTGGCTATGGCTACACCTTC	CASSMTLDRGYGGYGYTF
TRBV5-4	-	TRBJ2-7	-	TGTGCCAGCAGCTTGCAGACTGGCTACGAGCAGTACTTC	CASSLQTGYEQYF
TRBV5-8	-	TRBJ1-6	TRBD1	TGTGCCAGCAGCGGCCGGGACAGCACCTATTCACCCCTCCACTTT	CASSGRDSTYSPLHF
TRBV11-1	-	TRBJ1-5	-	TGTGCCAGCAGCTTAGATCATAATCAGCCCCAGCATTTT	CASSLDHNQPQHF
TRBV18	-	TRBJ1-1	TRBD1	TGTGCCAGCTCATCAGGACAGGGGTCGTTCACTGAAGCTTTCTTT	CASSSGQGSFTEAFF
TRBV18	-	TRBJ2-3	TRBD2	TGTGCCAGCTCACCGACTAGCGGGAATGGAGATACGCAGTATTTT	CASSPTSGNGDTQYF
TRBV9	-	TRBJ2-7	-	TGTGCCAGCAGCGTCGGGGGAGGAAAAAACTACGAGCAGTACTTC	CASSVGGGKNYEQYF
TRBV7-2	-	TRBJ1-1	-	TGTGCCAGCAGCTCTAGGGGAATTCATAGAAACACTGAAGCTTTCTTT	CASSSRGIHRNTEAFF
TRBV11-2	once	TRBJ1-4	-	TGTGCCAGCAGGGCCGGGACTTATAAAGTGGCTAATGAAAAACTGTTTTTT	CASRAGTYKVANEKLFF
TRBV29-1	-	TRBJ2-3	TRBD1	TGCAGCGTTGGGGACAGGGGGCCAGATACGCAGTATTTT	CSVGDRGPDTQYF
TRBV7-9	few	TRBJ1-4	TRBD1	TGTGCCAGCAGCTCCAACAGGGGGATCGAAAAACTGTTTTTT	CASSSNRGIEKLFF
TRBV5-1	-	TRBJ2-1	TRBD1	TGCGCCAGCAGCTTGGCCGGGACAGGGAGCTTGAATGAGCAGTTCTTC	CASSLAGTGSLNEQFF
TRBV19	-	TRBJ2-7	TRBD2	TGTGCCAGTAGTCCCATGGGACTAGCGGGGTCCTACGAGCAGTACTTC	CASSPMGLAGSYEQYF
TRBV7-3	-	TRBJ1-1	TRBD1	TGTGCCAGCAGCCCGGAGACAGGGGATATGAACACTGAAGCTTTCTTT	CASSPETGDMNTEAFF
TRBV9	-	TRBJ2-1	TRBD1	TGTGCCAGCAGGTCGAGGGACAGGGAGTCCTACAATGAGCAGTTCTTC	CASRSRDRESYNEQFF
TRBV7-2	-	TRBJ1-2	-	TGTGCCAGCAGCCCCCAACTTGATGTTGGCTATGGCTACACCTTC	CASSPQLDVGYGYTF
TRBV2	-	TRBJ1-2	-	TGTGCCACTCATACAGGGCGTCTAACCAACTATGGCTACACCTTC	CATHTGRLTNYGYTF
TRBV27	-	TRBJ1-1	-	TGTGCCAGCAAACTTGTGAGGGTCAAGAACACTGAAGCTTTCTTT	CASKLVRVKNTEAFF
TRBV5-1	-	TRBJ2-1	TRBD2	TGCGCCAGCAGCCAACTAGCGGGAGCCACCTACAATGAGCAGTTCTTC	CASSQLAGATYNEQFF
TRBV27	-	TRBJ1-2	TRBD1	TGTGCCAGCAGTCCCGGGACAGGGACTAACTATGGCTACACCTTC	CASSPGTGTNYGYTF
TRBV19	-	TRBJ1-1	TRBD1	TGTGCCAGTACCAGACAGGGGAACATGAACACTGAAGCTTTCTTT	CASTRQGNMNTEAFF
TRBV2	-	TRBJ1-5	-	TGTGCCAGCAGTGAAGACAGTGGCAATCAGCCCCAGCATTTT	CASSEDSGNQPQHF
TRBV5-1	few	TRBJ1-2	-	TGCGCCAGCAGCTGGGGGCTGCTTGAGACACGGGATGGCTACACCTTC	CASSWGLLETRDGYTF
TRBV9	-	TRBJ2-1	TRBD1	TGTGCCAGCAGCGTCGGGACAGGTAAATACAATGAGCAGTTCTTC	CASSVGTGKYNEQFF
TRBV18	-	TRBJ1-1	TRBD1	TGTGCCAGCTTAAACAGGGGTGACACTGAAGCTTTCTTT	CASLNRGDTEAFF
TRBV20-1	-	TRBJ2-7	-	TGCAGTGCTAGTTTTTCGGGGGACCCTACAGTGCAGTACTTC	CSASFSGDPTVQYF
TRBV4-3	-	TRBJ2-2	-	TGCGCCAGCAGCCAAGTCGCGAACACCGGGGAGCTGTTTTTT	CASSQVANTGELFF
TRBV2	-	TRBJ2-7	TRBD1	TGTGCCAGCAGGGAGGGTCCGGGACAGGCGACCCACGAGCAGTACTTC	CASREGPGQATHEQYF
TRBV4-2	-	TRBJ2-1	TRBD2	TGTGCCAGCAGCCAAATCACTAGCGGGACCTACAATGAGCAGTTCTTC	CASSQITSGTYNEQFF
TRBV3-1/TRBV3-2	-	TRBJ2-7	-	TGTGCCAGCAGCCAAGTGCGCGCTACCTCCTACGAGCAGTACTTC	CASSQVRATSYEQYF
TRBV3-1/TRBV3-2	-	TRBJ2-7	TRBD2	TGTGCCAGCAGCCACTCACCGGGACTAGCGGGGGAGCAGTACTTC	CASSHSPGLAGEQYF
TRBV7-2	-	TRBJ1-3	-	TGTGCCAGCAGCTCGCTTCCAGGGGTAGGAAACACCATATATTTT	CASSSLPGVGNTIYF
TRBV27	-	TRBJ1-1	TRBD1	TGTGCCAGCAGTTTGTCCCGGGACAGGGGGAAAGAAGCTTTCTTT	CASSLSRDRGKEAFF
TRBV5-1	-	TRBJ2-2	-	TGCGCCAGCAGCTTGGACAGTCTAATCACCGGGGAGCTGTTTTTT	CASSLDSLITGELFF
TRBV21-1	-	TRBJ2-3	-	TGTGCCAGCAGCCCGGGGATTAAGATTACAGATACGCAGTATTTT	CASSPGIKITDTQYF
TRBV29-1	few	TRBJ1-6	TRBD1	TGCAGCGTCCGGACAGGGATCAATTCACCCCTCCACTTT	CSVRTGINSPLHF
TRBV7-9	-	TRBJ2-2	-	TGTGCCAGCAGCTTAGGTTGGCCAGGTGGGACCGGGGAGCTGTTTTTT	CASSLGWPGGTGELFF
TRBV7-2	-	TRBJ2-7	TRBD2	TGTGCCAGCCAATCTAGCGGGAGTGCTACCTACGAGCAGTACTTC	CASQSSGSATYEQYF
TRBV5-1	-	TRBJ2-1	TRBD2	TGCGCCAGCAGCTTTACTAGCGGGGGGTACAATGAGCAGTTCTTC	CASSFTSGGYNEQFF
TRBV7-9	few	TRBJ2-3	-	TGTGCCAGCAGCTTCGGTCCGATGGTCACAGATACGCAGTATTTT	CASSFGPMVTDTQYF
TRBV10-3	-	TRBJ2-2	TRBD1	TGTGCCATCAGTGCTTCGACAGGGGGTGCCGGGGAGCTGTTTTTT	CAISASTGGAGELFF